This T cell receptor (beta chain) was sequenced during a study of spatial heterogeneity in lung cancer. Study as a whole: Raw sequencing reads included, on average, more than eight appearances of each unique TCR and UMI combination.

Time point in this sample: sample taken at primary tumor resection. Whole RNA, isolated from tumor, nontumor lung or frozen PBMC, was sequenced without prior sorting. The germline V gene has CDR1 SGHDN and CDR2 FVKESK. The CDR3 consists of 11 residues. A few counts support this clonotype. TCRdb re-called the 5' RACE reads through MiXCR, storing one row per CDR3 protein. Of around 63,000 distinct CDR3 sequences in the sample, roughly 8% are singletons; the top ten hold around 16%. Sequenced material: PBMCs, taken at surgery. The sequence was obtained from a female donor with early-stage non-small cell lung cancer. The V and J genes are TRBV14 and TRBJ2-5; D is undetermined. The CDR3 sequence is CASGDRETQYF. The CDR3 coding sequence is TGTGCGAGTGGAGACCGAGAGACCCAGTACTTC. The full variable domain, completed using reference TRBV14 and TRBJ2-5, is EAGVTQFPSHSVIEKGQTVTLRCDPISGHDNLYWYRRVMGKEIKFLLHFVKESKQDESGMPNNRFLAERTGGTYSTLKVQPAELEDSGVYFCASGDRETQYFGPGTRLLVL.